This TCR beta chain was identified in a study of T cell responses to AZD1222 COVID-19 vaccine. Whole-study findings and limits: Every sample of the repertoires postdated the peak T cell response. The reported proportion of spike-specific TCRs targeting unmutated variant regions was nearly half. At study baseline, merely a handful of AZD1222 recipients were seropositive. Most donors were white British and more were female, and clonal diversity was possibly underestimated.

Trimming removed 2 bases at V and 1 base at J, with 9 bases between. Germline CDR1 reads WSHSY; CDR2 reads SAAADI. The CDR3 has 14 amino acids. Data came from immunoSEQ multiplex PCR; TCRdb stores just in-frame clones and leaves some out. The profile covers around 95,000 clones, with 87% appearing a single time and 4% to 4.5% taken by the ten largest. As to this clone: Its antigen remains unknown.

This sequence originates from an adult in good health. The chain has TRBV10-2 and TRBJ2-7; no definite D call. The sample was peripheral blood, taken on day 0 of MenACWY control vaccination. For the CDR3, the DNA is TGCGCCAGCAGTGAGCTCGAATCTTCCTACGAGCAGTACTTC. Translation: CASSELESSYEQYF.